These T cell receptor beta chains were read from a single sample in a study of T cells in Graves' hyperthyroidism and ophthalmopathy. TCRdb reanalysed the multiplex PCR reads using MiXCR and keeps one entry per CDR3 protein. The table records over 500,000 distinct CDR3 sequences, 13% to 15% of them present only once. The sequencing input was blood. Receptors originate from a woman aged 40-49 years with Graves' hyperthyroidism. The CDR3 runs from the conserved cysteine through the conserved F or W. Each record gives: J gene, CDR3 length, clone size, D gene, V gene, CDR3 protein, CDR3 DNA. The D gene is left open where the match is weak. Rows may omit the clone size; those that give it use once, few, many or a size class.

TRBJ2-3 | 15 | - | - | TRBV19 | CASSWTLSGTDTQYF | TGTGCCAGTAGTTGGACGCTCTCAGGTACAGATACGCAGTATTTT
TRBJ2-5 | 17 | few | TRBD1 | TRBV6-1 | CASSGTLATGSGATQYF | TGTGCCAGCAGTGGGACCCTCGCGACAGGGTCCGGTGCGACCCAGTACTTC
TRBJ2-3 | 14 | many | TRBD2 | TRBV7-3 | CASSRTSGTDTQYF | TGTGCCAGCAGTCGGACTAGCGGCACAGATACGCAGTATTTT
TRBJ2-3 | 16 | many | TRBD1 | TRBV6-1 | CASSTRQGPSTDTQYF | TGTGCCAGCAGTACCCGACAGGGGCCAAGCACAGATACGCAGTATTTT
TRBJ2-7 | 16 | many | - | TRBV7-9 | CASSLETDFFSYEQYF | TGTGCCAGCAGCCTCGAGACAGACTTCTTTTCCTACGAGCAGTACTTC
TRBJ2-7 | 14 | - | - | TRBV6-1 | CASNSLRATYEQYF | TGTGCCAGCAACAGTTTACGGGCAACCTACGAGCAGTACTTC
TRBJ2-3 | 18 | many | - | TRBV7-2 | CASSLGGDFFTSTDTQYF | TGTGCCAGCAGCTTAGGTGGGGACTTCTTTACTAGCACAGATACGCAGTATTTT
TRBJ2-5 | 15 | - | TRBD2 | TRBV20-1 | CSADSGTSSQETQYF | TGCAGTGCCGACTCCGGGACTAGCAGCCAAGAGACCCAGTACTTC
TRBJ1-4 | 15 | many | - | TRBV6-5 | CASSYTGRPNEKLFF | TGTGCCAGCAGTTACACGGGGCGCCCTAATGAAAAACTGTTTTTT
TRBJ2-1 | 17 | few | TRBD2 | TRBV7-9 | CASSLMESSGRMNEQFF | TGTGCCAGCAGCTTAATGGAGTCGAGCGGGAGGATGAATGAGCAGTTCTTC
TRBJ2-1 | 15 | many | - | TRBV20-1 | CSARDEGSSYNEQFF | TGCAGTGCTAGAGATGAGGGGAGCTCCTACAATGAGCAGTTCTTC
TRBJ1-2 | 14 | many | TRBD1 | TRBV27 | CASSWDRVGFGYTF | TGTGCCAGCAGTTGGGACAGGGTAGGGTTTGGCTACACCTTC
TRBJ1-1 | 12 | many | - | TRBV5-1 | CASSLETAEAFF | TGCGCCAGCAGCTTGGAAACAGCTGAAGCTTTCTTT
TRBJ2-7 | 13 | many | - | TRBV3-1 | CASSQVHAYEQYF | TGTGCCAGCAGCCAAGTGCACGCCTACGAGCAGTACTTC
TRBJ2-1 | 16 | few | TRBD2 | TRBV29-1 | CSVVSSGGSSYNEQFF | TGCAGCGTTGTAAGTTCTGGCGGGAGCTCCTACAATGAGCAGTTCTTC
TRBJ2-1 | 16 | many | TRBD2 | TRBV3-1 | CASSQVGLAGGNEQFF | TGTGCCAGCAGCCAAGTTGGACTAGCGGGAGGGAATGAGCAGTTCTTC
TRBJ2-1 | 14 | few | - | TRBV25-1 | CASSDSAGRNEQFF | TGTGCCAGCAGTGATTCGGCCGGACGGAATGAGCAGTTCTTC
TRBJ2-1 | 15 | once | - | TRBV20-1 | CSARDFRLVYNEQFF | TGCAGTGCTAGAGATTTTAGACTAGTCTACAATGAGCAGTTCTTC
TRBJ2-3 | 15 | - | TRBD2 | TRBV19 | CASSTAQRGGDTQYF | TGTGCCAGTAGTACTGCTCAGCGGGGGGGAGATACGCAGTATTTT
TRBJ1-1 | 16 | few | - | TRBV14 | CASSQSQWSTNTEAFF | TGTGCCAGCAGCCAATCTCAATGGAGTACGAACACTGAAGCTTTCTTT
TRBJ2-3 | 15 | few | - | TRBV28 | CASQTRDHLGDTQYF | TGTGCCAGTCAGACCCGGGACCACCTGGGAGATACGCAGTATTTT
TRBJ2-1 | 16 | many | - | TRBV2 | CASSNSQGLSYNEQFF | TGTGCCAGCAGTAACTCACAGGGCCTTTCCTACAATGAGCAGTTCTTC
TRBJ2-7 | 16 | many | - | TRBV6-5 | CASSYSPDSGAYEQYF | TGTGCCAGCAGTTACTCACCCGACTCCGGGGCCTACGAGCAGTACTTC
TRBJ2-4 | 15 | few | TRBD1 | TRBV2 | CASRTDRVAKNIQYF | TGTGCCAGCAGAACGGACAGGGTAGCCAAAAACATTCAGTACTTC
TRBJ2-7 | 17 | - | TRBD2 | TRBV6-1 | CASTGTSGILGSYEQYF | TGTGCCAGCACCGGGACTAGCGGGATCCTGGGGTCCTACGAGCAGTACTTC
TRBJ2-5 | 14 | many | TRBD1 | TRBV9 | CASSSGQGSETQYF | TGTGCCAGCAGCTCGGGACAGGGATCAGAGACCCAGTACTTC
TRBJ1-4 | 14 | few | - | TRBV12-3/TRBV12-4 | CASRDRPTNEKLFF | TGTGCCAGCAGGGACAGACCAACTAATGAAAAACTGTTTTTT
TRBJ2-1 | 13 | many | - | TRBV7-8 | CASSLQSADEQFF | TGTGCCAGCAGCTTACAGTCAGCGGATGAGCAGTTCTTC
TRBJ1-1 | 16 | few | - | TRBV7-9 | CASSLGDRTLNTEAFF | TGTGCCAGCAGCTTGGGGGACCGAACCTTGAACACTGAAGCTTTCTTT
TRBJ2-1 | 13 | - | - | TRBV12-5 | CASGLLDYNEQFF | TGTGCTAGTGGTTTGTTGGACTACAATGAGCAGTTCTTC
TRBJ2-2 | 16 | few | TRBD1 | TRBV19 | CASSYRTGPGSGELFF | TGTGCCAGTAGTTACAGGACAGGGCCGGGATCCGGGGAGCTGTTTTTT